This T cell receptor (beta chain) was observed in a study of blood T cell repertoires in COVID-19. Generated by immunoSEQ multiplex PCR, the TCRdb table keeps only in-frame clones and is missing some. This sample has roughly 35,000 clones, with just under 80% found just once. Trimming left V 0 bases short and J 5 bases short, with 14 bases between. CDR1 is SGHRS and CDR2 is YFSETQ in the germline V gene. There are 15 residues in the CDR3. Sample: peripheral blood. This sequence originates from a man older than 75 with acute or convalescent COVID-19. The chain recombines TRBV5-1 with TRBJ1-1; D uncertain. In DNA, the CDR3 is TGCGCCAGCAGCTTGGGGGTAGCGGTAGGTACTGAAGCTTTCTTT. Residues: CASSLGVAVGTEAFF.